At least ten counts were recorded for the clone carrying this T cell receptor beta chain. Antigen unknown. The CDR3 extends 3 residues past the end of the read, so its final part is completed from the germline J gene. Each donor provided about 5 to 9 ml of heparinized whole blood. The table came from immunoSEQ multiplex PCR; TCRdb's copy has only in-frame clones and leaves some out. The sample shows around 42,000 clones, none of them appearing just once. This entry comes from a study of T cell clonality in common variable immunodeficiency. General study findings and limits: TCRbeta clonality was increased in CVID versus healthy controls. Shared TCRbeta clones were fewer between CVID subjects than controls. Patient heterogeneity in the CVID cohort limited correlations between repertoire features and clinical complications.

The CDR3 consists of 15 residues. V was pared by 3 bases and J by 1 base, with 8 bases of the junction left unmatched. The germline gives CDR1 DFQATT, CDR2 SNEGSKA (reference sequence). This TCR was sampled from a person aged 18-69 years in good health. Specimen: peripheral blood mononuclear cells. The J gene is TRBJ1-1, the V gene TRBV20-1, with 7 bases identical to TRBD1. The CDR3 bases that were read are TGCAGTGCTAGCCGCAGGACAGGATCGAACACTGAA. Amino acids: CSASRRTGSNTE. The whole CDR3 is CSASRRTGSNTEAFF.